Each of the 28 T cell receptor beta chains below was sequenced from the same sample in a study of blood T cell repertoires in COVID-19 (dated by TCRdb to between 2020 and 2021). The protocol used for the library was the immunoSEQ multiplex PCR assay. TCRdb obtained this table from immuneACCESS and retained in-frame rearrangements with V and J assigned. These tables miss some clones; where compared with another copy, unresolved V genes account for less than half of the shortfall, and the remainder is unexplained. The sample yields over 35,000 clones; around four fifths were counted once. The leading ten clones occupy approximately 32% of the sample. The sequencing input was peripheral blood. These receptors were taken from a man between 60 and 75 years old with acute or convalescent COVID-19.

The genes are TRBV9 and TRBJ2-2; D remains unclear. CDR3 length: 14 amino acids. Germline CDR1 SGDLS, CDR2 YYNGEE. V shed 0 bases and J shed 1 base, with 4 bases lying between them. CDR3 sequence: CASSVVGNTGELFF. CDR3 DNA: TGTGCCAGCAGCGTAGTCGGGAACACCGGGGAGCTGTTTTTT.

This chain joins TRBV12-3 or TRBV12-4 and TRBJ2-5; the D gene is possibly TRBD1 (6 bases). CDR3 size: 13 residues. Between the trimmed V and J ends, which lost 5 bases and 2 bases, there was a span of 9 bases. The CDR3 region is CASSPGTQETQYF. DNA for the CDR3: TGTGCCAGCAGTCCTGGGACACAAGAGACCCAGTACTTC.

This sequence joins TRBV5-6 and TRBJ2-5; 16 bases align to TRBD2. Germline lookup yields CDR1 SGHDT and CDR2 YYEEEE. CDR3 length equals 18 residues. J gave up 6 bases and V 4 bases, and 12 bases lay outside the gene matches. CDR3 nucleotide sequence: TGTGCCAGCAGCGCGGGGACTAGCGGGAGGGTGGGGATAAAGACCCAGTACTTC. Encoded protein: CASSAGTSGRVGIKTQYF. The full variable domain, rest sourced from reference TRBV5-6 and TRBJ2-5, is DAGVTQSPTHLIKTRGQQVTLRCSPKSGHDTVSWYQQALGQGPQFIFQYYEEEERQRGNFPDRFSGHQFPNYSSELNVNALLLGDSALYLCASSAGTSGRVGIKTQYFGPGTRLLVL.

The genes are TRBV6-5 and TRBJ2-3, with D possibly matching TRBD2 (6 bases). The length of the CDR3 is 14 residues. V lost 6 bases and J lost 2, with 12 bases in between. The germline V gene has CDR1 MNHEY and CDR2 SVGAGI. The CDR3, as DNA: TGTGCCAGCAGCAGCGGGCCTGCCACAGATACGCAGTATTTT. This translates into CASSSGPATDTQYF.

This clone was counted many times. This sequence joins TRBV9 and TRBJ2-7, with 12 bases lining up with TRBD1. The V and J ends lost 2 bases and 7 bases, in that order; junction bases with no gene match: 7. Per germline, CDR1 SGDLS and CDR2 YYNGEE. The CDR3 runs 15 residues. The CDR3 sequence is CASSVGGQGAPEQYF. CDR3 in DNA: TGTGCCAGCAGCGTCGGGGGACAGGGGGCGCCTGAGCAGTACTTC.

The chain uses TRBV27 and TRBJ1-2; D might be TRBD1 (5 bases). The V and J ends lost 4 bases and 6 bases respectively, with 15 bases between them. The CDR3 totals 14 residues. Germline V gives CDR1 MNHEY, CDR2 SMNVEV (reference sequence). The CDR3 spells CASSYRGGENGYTF. CDR3 sequence (DNA): TGTGCCAGCAGTTACCGGGGGGGGGAAAATGGCTACACCTTC.

For the CDR3, the DNA is TGTGCCAGCAGCCAACAATCGGGGTCCCCTAATGAAAAACTGTTTTTT. Its protein is CASSQQSGSPNEKLFF. V is TRBV3-1 (or the pseudogene TRBV3-2) and J is TRBJ1-4; D not certain. This CDR3 comprises 16 residues. In germline, CDR1 is LGHDT, CDR2 YNNKEL (reference sequence). Trimming removed 2 bases at V and 3 bases at J, with 13 bases between.

This clone has just one count. This sequence joins TRBV2 and TRBJ2-5; 7 bases match TRBD1. Per germline, CDR1 SNHLY and CDR2 FYNNEI. V was clipped by 2 bases and J by 2 bases; unmatched bases: 5. CDR3 length: 15 residues. DNA of the CDR3: TGTGCCAGCAGTGAAAGGGCAGGGGGACAAGAGACCCAGTACTTC. Protein sequence: CASSERAGGQETQYF. Using reference TRBV2 and TRBJ2-5 for the parts outside the CDR3, the full variable domain is EPEVTQTPSHQVTQMGQEVILRCVPISNHLYFYWYRQILGQKVEFLVSFYNNEISEKSEIFDDQFSVERPDGSNFTLKIRSTKLEDSAMYFCASSERAGGQETQYFGPGTRLLVL.

This sequence joins TRBV9 and TRBJ2-7; 10 nucleotides match TRBD1. Germline V CDR1 and CDR2: SGDLS, YYNGEE. Trimming took 5 bases from V and 4 from J; bases not matched to a gene: 9. This CDR3 has 15 residues. This CDR3 is CASSGGTGVVYEQYF. CDR3 sequence (DNA): TGTGCCAGCAGTGGTGGGACAGGGGTTGTATACGAGCAGTACTTC.

This clone was seen more than once but under ten times. The chain is built from TRBV25-1 and TRBJ1-6; no definite D call. V was cut by 1 base and J by 0 bases, with 13 bases left in between. Germline loops: CDR1 MGHDK, CDR2 SYGVNS. There are 18 residues in the CDR3. CDR3 protein: CASSELQEGSSYNSPLHF. In nucleotides, the CDR3 is TGTGCCAGCAGTGAATTGCAGGAAGGAAGCTCCTATAATTCACCCCTCCACTTT.

This clone was found a few times. The chain combines TRBV19 with TRBJ2-1; tentatively, D is TRBD1 (6 bases). The germline CDR1 and CDR2 sequences are LNHDA and SQIVND (reference sequence). This CDR3 is built from 13 residues. Trimming stripped 6 bases from V and 7 bases from J, with 13 bases between. The CDR3 bases are TGTGCCAGTAGCCTCGCAAGGGGGAATGAGCAGTTCTTC. It encodes CASSLARGNEQFF.

The CDR3 bases are TGTGCCAGCAGCCCGAGACAGGGTAAGGCCACTGAAGCTTTCTTT. Translated, it gives CASSPRQGKATEAFF. This chain joins TRBV13 and TRBJ1-1; 7 bases align to TRBD1. The CDR3 length is 15 residues. The V gene's germline CDR1 is PRHDT and CDR2 FYEKMQ (reference sequence). Trimming removed 5 bases from V and 4 bases from J; junction bases left unmatched: 10. The full variable domain, in which reference TRBV13 and TRBJ1-1 provide the parts outside the CDR3, is AAGVIQSPRHLIKEKRETATLKCYPIPRHDTVYWYQQGPGQDPQFLISFYEKMQSDKGSIPDRFSAQQFSDYHSELNMSSLELGDSALYFCASSPRQGKATEAFFGQGTRLTVV.

The chain joins TRBV4-3 to TRBJ2-7; 7 bases align to TRBD1. The CDR3 runs 14 residues. Germline CDR1 LGHNA, CDR2 YSLEER. The ends lost 2 bases at V and 4 bases at J; junction bases unmatched: 5. The DNA for the CDR3 is TGCGCCAGCAGCCAACGAACAGGGGTTTACGAGCAGTACTTC. Translation: CASSQRTGVYEQYF.

The V call is TRBV6-2 or TRBV6-3, the J call TRBJ2-6; a possible D gene is TRBD1 (6 bases). V was shortened by 5 bases and J by 3 bases, with 11 bases between the two germline ends. This CDR3 spans 15 amino acids. The germline V gene has CDR1 MNHEY and CDR2 SVGEGT. This CDR3 is CASSHTGHGANVLTF. CDR3 coding DNA: TGTGCCAGCAGTCATACAGGGCATGGGGCCAACGTCCTGACTTTC.

At least ten counts were recorded for this clone. The CDR3 protein is CASSQGQGIHQPQHF. CDR3 coding DNA: TGTGCCAGCAGCCAAGGACAGGGGATCCATCAGCCCCAGCATTTT. The gene calls are TRBV4-2 and TRBJ1-5, with TRBD1 matching 8 bases. Trimming removed 1 base from V and 5 bases from J; junction bases left unmatched: 4. CDR1 LGHNA and CDR2 YNFKEQ come from the germline V gene. CDR3 size: 15 residues.

This clone was counted a few times. This sequence joins TRBV4-3 and TRBJ2-2; no clear D. The germline V gene encodes CDR1 LGHNA and CDR2 YSLEER. The V gene lost 2 bases and the J gene lost 6 bases, with 10 bases spanning the gap. This CDR3 is built from 14 residues. The CDR3 here is CASSQTWLAGELFF. The CDR3 nucleotides read TGCGCCAGCAGCCAAACATGGCTAGCCGGGGAGCTGTTTTTT.

The chain joins TRBV5-1 to TRBJ1-4; D is unclear. The CDR3 covers 16 residues. Germline loops: CDR1 SGHRS, CDR2 YFSETQ. Deletions cut 4 bases from V and 8 bases from J, with 21 bases between. In DNA, the CDR3 is TGCGCCAGCAGCCGAATGCCGGGATATAAAGGGGAAAAACTGTTTTTT. This translates into CASSRMPGYKGEKLFF.

The chain combines TRBV9 with TRBJ2-2, with D tentatively TRBD1 (5 bases). V was pared by 2 bases and J by 7 bases, with 15 bases between. Germline loops: CDR1 SGDLS, CDR2 YYNGEE. This CDR3 contains 15 residues. In DNA form, the CDR3 reads TGTGCCAGCAGCGTTCTCCAGGGCCCGGGCGGGGAGCTGTTTTTT. This gives the protein CASSVLQGPGGELFF.

The chain carries TRBV19 and TRBJ1-6; D unclear. Trimming cost V 3 bases and J 7 bases, with 7 bases left between them. Per germline, CDR1 LNHDA and CDR2 SQIVND (reference sequence). The CDR3 covers 13 residues. CDR3 nucleotides: TGTGCCAGTAGTATCACGGAGAATTCACCCCTCCACTTT. Its translation: CASSITENSPLHF.

J is TRBJ1-3 and V is TRBV7-2, with TRBD1 identical over 8 bases. Unmatched junction bases numbered 5, after V lost 0 bases and J lost 1 base. The CDR3 totals 17 residues. Per the germline V gene, CDR1 is SGHTA and CDR2 is FQGNSA. CDR3 amino acids: CASSLAGQGGSGNTIYF. The CDR3 DNA reads TGTGCCAGCAGCTTAGCCGGACAGGGAGGGTCTGGAAACACCATATATTTT.

This clone was picked up one time. The gene calls are TRBV6-6 and TRBJ2-7; 8 nucleotides line up with TRBD1. The CDR3 is 16 residues long. The germline V gene encodes CDR1 MNHNY and CDR2 SVGAGI (reference sequence). The V and J ends lost 2 bases and 7 bases, in that order; junction bases with no gene match: 13. CDR3 sequence (DNA): TGTGCCAGCAGTTACAGTGTTGGCAGGGGGCAAGGGGAGCAGTACTTC. The encoded protein is CASSYSVGRGQGEQYF.

The rearrangement uses TRBV6-2 or TRBV6-3 and TRBJ2-4; 8 bases are shared with TRBD1. The CDR3 is 16 amino acids. The trim removed 5 bases at V and 3 bases at J, leaving 9 bases unmatched. CDR1 and CDR2 (germline): MNHEY, SVGEGT. This CDR3 reads CASSPSGQADKNIQYF. In DNA, the CDR3 is TGTGCCAGCAGTCCCTCGGGACAGGCCGACAAAAACATTCAGTACTTC.

A word on this clone: This same CDR3 is encoded by further DNA sequences in the sample. The chain recombines TRBV9 with TRBJ1-4; 7 nucleotides align to TRBD1. Germline trimming cut 0 bases from V and 3 bases from J; bases unmatched to any gene: 2. The germline V gene has CDR1 SGDLS and CDR2 YYNGEE. This CDR3 has 15 amino acids. In DNA, the CDR3 is TGTGCCAGCAGCGTAGGCGACAGGGCTAATGAAAAACTGTTTTTT. Translation: CASSVGDRANEKLFF.

The CDR3 nucleotides are TGTGCCAGCAGTACACCCAACAGGGGGGGCACTGAAGCTTTCTTT. As protein: CASSTPNRGGTEAFF. The genes are TRBV6-5 and TRBJ1-1; 8 nucleotides align to TRBD1. This CDR3 has 15 residues. V dropped 5 bases and J dropped 4; count of bases not matched to a gene: 9. Germline CDR1 and CDR2: MNHEY and SVGAGI.

This chain uses TRBV6-2 or TRBV6-3 with TRBJ2-7, with 10 nucleotides matching TRBD1. Germline CDR1 reads MNHEY; CDR2 reads SVGEGT. There are 15 residues in the CDR3. Trimming at V came to 2 bases and at J to 4 bases, leaving 5 bases not matched to a gene. The CDR3 loop is CASSYHGTGEYEQYF. The CDR3 DNA reads as TGTGCCAGCAGTTACCACGGGACAGGGGAATACGAGCAGTACTTC.

The CDR3 reads CASSQTPQADTQYF. The CDR3 region has the DNA TGCGCCAGCAGCCAAACACCGCAAGCGGATACGCAGTATTTT. This chain links TRBV4-1 with TRBJ2-3; no clear D. Trimming took 2 bases from V and 6 from J, leaving 12 bases between them. Germline V gives CDR1 MGHRA, CDR2 YSYEKL. This CDR3 comprises 14 residues.

The genes are TRBV6-5 and TRBJ1-5; no clear D gene. Trimming stripped 6 bases from V and 5 bases from J, with 11 bases between. CDR1 is MNHEY and CDR2 is SVGAGI in the germline V gene. The CDR3 is made up of 13 amino acids. The CDR3 DNA sequence: TGTGCCAGCAGCCCCTATAGTTATCAGCCCCAGCATTTT. This sequence encodes CASSPYSYQPQHF.

The rearrangement joins TRBV21-1 to TRBJ1-6; the D segment call TRBD1 is taken from the table without a DNA check. TRBV21-1 corresponds to a pseudogene. This CDR3 region has 17 residues. CDR3 DNA: TGTGCCAGCAGCACACCCGATGGGACAGCTAATAATTCACCCCTCCACTTT. It yields the protein CASSTPDGTANNSPLHF.